The next 15 T cell receptor beta chains were all read from a single sample in a study of cytomegalovirus exposure and HLA in healthy donors (dated by TCRdb to about 2017). Receptors were amplified or captured by the immunoSEQ multiplex PCR assay. For the multiplex PCR, a mixture combining 60 forward primers for TCR Vbeta segments and 13 reverse primers for TCR Jbeta segments was used. This is the immuneACCESS table as TCRdb keeps it, with only in-frame sequences that have V and J called. A part of the clones is gone; compared with another copy, unresolved V genes explain less than half, and the rest is unexplained. The table for this sample lists 180,000 or so clones; 82% of them were counted only once. 1.5% of the sample is held by the ten biggest clonotypes. Sequencing was carried out using PBMCs. These receptors came from a man aged 35 to 55 in good health and CMV-seronegative.

V is TRBV28 and J is TRBJ2-5; a possible D gene is TRBD2 (5 bases). CDR1 and CDR2 from the germline V gene are MDHEN and SYDVKM. Trimming removed 3 bases from V and 5 bases from J, with 16 bases in between. The CDR3 runs 15 residues. The chain's CDR3 is CASSFPRPQRETQYF. The CDR3 bases are TGTGCCAGCAGTTTTCCTCGTCCCCAGCGGGAGACCCAGTACTTC.

This chain connects TRBV5-4 to TRBJ2-5; D is possibly TRBD1 (5 bases). The CDR3 consists of 14 residues. CDR1 and CDR2 from the germline V gene are SGHNT and YYREEE (reference sequence). Trimming pared 2 bases from V and 6 bases from J, leaving 14 bases between. The CDR3 region has the DNA TGTGCCAGCAGCTTTCTGGCAGGGTCGAAGACCCAGTACTTC. Encoded protein: CASSFLAGSKTQYF.

This chain connects TRBV7-3 to TRBJ1-2; perhaps TRBD1 as D (5 bases). The germline V and J ends were trimmed by 5 bases and 8 bases, with 9 bases remaining between them. The germline V gene encodes CDR1 SGHTA and CDR2 FQGTGA. The CDR3 runs to 11 residues. CDR3 residues: CASSGPGGYTF. The CDR3 DNA sequence: TGTGCCAGCAGCGGTCCAGGGGGCTACACCTTC. Filled out from reference TRBV7-3 and TRBJ1-2, the complete variable domain reads GAGVSQTPSNKVTEKGKYVELRCDPISGHTALYWYRQSLGQGPEFLIYFQGTGAADDSGLPNDRFFAVRPEGSVSTLKIQRTERGDSAVYLCASSGPGGYTFGSGTRLTVV.

This chain links TRBV4-1 with TRBJ2-7, with D perhaps matching TRBD2 (5 bases). CDR1 is MGHRA and CDR2 is YSYEKL in the germline V gene. This CDR3 region has 14 residues. Trimming removed 3 bases at V and 0 bases at J, with 9 bases between. The CDR3 region has the DNA TGCGCCAGCAGCCAGCGGGTGAGCTCCTACGAGCAGTACTTC. It specifies CASSQRVSSYEQYF.

The J gene is TRBJ2-3, the V gene TRBV10-3, with D unclear. Trimming shortened V by 6 bases and J by 6 bases, and 10 bases separated the two germline ends. Per germline, CDR1 ENHRY and CDR2 SYGVKD. The CDR3 spans 12 residues. The CDR3, as DNA: TGTGCCATCAGCGCGGATGAGGATACGCAGTATTTT. The encoded protein is CAISADEDTQYF.

J is TRBJ2-2 and V is TRBV6-1; 7 bases align to TRBD1. J gave up 4 bases and V 6 bases, and 5 bases lay outside the gene matches. Germline V CDR1 and CDR2: MNHNS, SASEGT. CDR3 size: 14 residues. CDR3 DNA sequence: TGTGCCAGCAGCCGCAGGGGGTCCACCGGGGAGCTGTTTTTT. Protein product: CASSRRGSTGELFF.

The V and J genes are TRBV2 and TRBJ1-1; D is ambiguous. Trimming removed 9 bases at V and 10 bases at J, with 12 bases between. Germline CDR1 reads SNHLY; CDR2 reads FYNNEI. The CDR3 contains 10 residues. In nucleotides, the CDR3 is TGTGCCAGGGGCCTCGAGGGAGCTTTCTTT. It translates to CARGLEGAFF.

V and J are TRBV6-1 and TRBJ1-4; 9 positions match TRBD1. CDR3 size: 14 residues. After removal of 8 bases from V and 7 bases from J, the junction contained 8 bases not matched to a gene. The germline gives CDR1 MNHNS, CDR2 SASEGT. The CDR3 here is CASEQGARGEKLFF. The CDR3 coding sequence is TGTGCCAGCGAACAGGGGGCGAGGGGTGAAAAACTGTTTTTT.

J is TRBJ2-7 and V is TRBV30, with 9 bases aligning to TRBD1. The CDR3 extends over 15 amino acids. Germline V gene sequence: CDR1 GTSNPN, CDR2 SVGIG (reference sequence). Losses at the gene ends were 4 bases for V and 2 bases for J; bases not matched to a gene: 9. The DNA for the CDR3 is TGTGCCTGGATTGGACCCGGGACAGGGCCCTACGAGCAGTACTTC. It is translated as CAWIGPGTGPYEQYF.

A single count supports this clone. J is TRBJ2-4 and V is TRBV6-1, with TRBD2 as a possible D gene (5 bases). Trimming shortened V by 6 bases and J by 4 bases, and 13 bases separated the two germline ends. The germline gives CDR1 MNHNS, CDR2 SASEGT. The CDR3 spans 14 residues. This chain's CDR3 is CASSAGSGKNIQYF. The CDR3 DNA reads as TGTGCCAGCAGCGCAGGCTCGGGGAAAAACATTCAGTACTTC.

The rearrangement joins TRBV29-1 to TRBJ2-7; the D gene is possibly TRBD2 (6 bases). The CDR3 covers 12 residues. Germline assignment: CDR1 SQVTM and CDR2 ANQGSEA. Between the trimmed V and J ends, which lost 2 bases and 5 bases, there was a span of 10 bases. CDR3 amino acids: CSVERGGNEQYF. The CDR3 nucleotides are TGCAGCGTTGAACGGGGCGGGAACGAGCAGTACTTC.

CDR3 residues: CASSHAGGTGAKNIQYF. CDR3 bases: TGTGCCAGCAGCCATGCGGGAGGGACGGGGGCCAAAAACATTCAGTACTTC. V usage is TRBV4-2 and J usage is TRBJ2-4; TRBD2 matches 9 bases. The CDR3 consists of 17 residues. The germline CDR1 and CDR2 sequences are LGHNA and YNFKEQ. Germline trimming cut 3 bases from V and 1 base from J; bases unmatched to any gene: 7.

The chain employs TRBV18 and TRBJ2-4; possibly TRBD2 for D (6 bases). The V gene's germline CDR1 is KGHSH and CDR2 LQKENI. The V and J ends lost 3 bases and 0 bases respectively, with 15 bases between them. This CDR3 has 17 residues. The CDR3, as DNA: TGTGCCAGCTCACCTCCGGGACTGCCTCTAGCCAAAAACATTCAGTACTTC. It specifies CASSPPGLPLAKNIQYF.

J is TRBJ1-1 and V is TRBV7-2; D is undetermined. Trimming removed 1 base at V and 5 bases at J, with 14 bases between. Germline assignment: CDR1 SGHTA and CDR2 FQGNSA. The CDR3 covers 15 residues. This chain's CDR3 is CASSLERLPRTEAFF. CDR3 nucleotides: TGTGCCAGCAGCTTAGAGCGGCTTCCCAGGACTGAAGCTTTCTTT.

This chain links TRBV19 with TRBJ1-2; 7 bases map to TRBD1. J lost 3 bases, V lost 7 bases, and 8 bases had no gene match. The CDR3 length is 14 residues. In germline, CDR1 is LNHDA, CDR2 SQIVND (reference sequence). Here the CDR3 DNA reads TGTGCCAGTACGTCGACAGGGTCGTACTATGGCTACACCTTC. Amino acid sequence: CASTSTGSYYGYTF. Full variable domain (remainder filled in from reference TRBV19 and TRBJ1-2): DGGITQSPKYLFRKEGQNVTLSCEQNLNHDAMYWYRQDPGQGLRLIYYSQIVNDFQKGDIAEGYSVSREKKESFPLTVTSAQKNPTAFYLCASTSTGSYYGYTFGSGTRLTVV.